The entry that follows covers one T cell receptor beta chain sequence. The specificity of this receptor is unknown. Base qualities are not recorded, but no much larger clone differs from it by a single base. A second Seattle source provided samples from volunteer blood donors who had recovered from COVID-19. Whole blood was collected in K2EDTA tubes by collaborating institutions according to the institutions' own protocols. For TCRbeta analysis, collaborator samples were shipped as frozen whole blood, as isolated PBMCs, or as DNA extracted from either sample type. This specimen belongs to a study of blood T cell repertoires in COVID-19 (dated by TCRdb to the early 2020s). Turning to the overall study: Collaborator samples came from the United States, Italy and Spain and covered acute and convalescent phases of COVID-19. The prospective study material was composed of cDNA or gDNA derived from T cells, B-cell-depleted T cells, or PBMCs. Samples came from the ongoing ImmuneRACE study (first 160 participants) plus 1,254 subjects from 6 global collaborators. Where available, HLA class I and class II types were obtained from metadata supplied by the sample provider rather than from assay-based typing. Subjects who had been exposed to COVID-19, were actively infected with it, or had recovered from it provided the deeply sampled blood TCRbeta repertoires that made up the dataset. The repertoires were made available in a free public database intended to serve as a resource for research on the immune response to SARS-CoV-2. Sample metadata almost always included a de-identified subject ID, COVID-19 status, age in years and sex. Results the study describes overall, beyond this receptor: Clinical and demographic metadata were provided uncurated, with the amount varying by source and participant.

TCRbeta CDR3 regions were amplified from genomic DNA using the immunoSEQ Assay, a bias-controlled multiplex PCR. The paper's processing steps were these. Nucleated cell counts per sample were estimated from amplification of reference gene primers within the assay. Sequence reads were collapsed and filtered to measure the absolute abundance of every unique TCRbeta CDR3 rearrangement. Productive Simpson clonality was computed per sample as the square root of Simpson's diversity index over productive rearrangements. TCRdb retrieved this table from immuneACCESS and kept in-frame rearrangements only. Not all clones are present; in checked studies, unresolved V genes account for under half, and no reason is known for the remainder. V, J and clone size reflect that table, while D and trimming were determined from the DNA. The sample data list around 280,000 clones, and approximately 83% of these were observed just once. Clones ranked in the top ten supply approximately 2% of the sample.

V is trimmed back by 6 bases and J by 2 bases, and the junction contains 5 bases that no gene match accounts for. CDR1 and CDR2 were assigned from the germline V gene (reference sequence) as LNHDA and SQIVND. From the cysteine up to the phenylalanine, the CDR3 has a length of 15 residues. Of all the DNA, just the CDR3 is kept, 45 bases in frame from base 1. The rearrangement combines TRBV19 with TRBJ2-3; TRBD2 aligns with 10 central bases. The sample consisted of peripheral blood. The TCR was taken from a woman between 25 and 40 years old who had recovered from COVID-19. The sequence in DNA is TGTGCCAGTAGGGGGACTAGCGCCTTCACAGATACGCAGTATTTT. The encoded protein is CASRGTSAFTDTQYF.